These 9 T cell receptor beta chains were all obtained from the same sample, sequenced in a study of blood T cell repertoires in COVID-19. Here immunoSEQ multiplex PCR was the method, and the copy in TCRdb shows in-frame clones only, minus some. This sample yields 250,000 or so clones, of which 89% are seen a single time; about 4.6% belongs to the top ten. Sequencing used peripheral blood. These receptor sequences come from a woman in her thirties or forties who had recovered from COVID-19.

This chain uses TRBV2 with TRBJ2-3, with 10 bases matching TRBD1. The germline V gene has CDR1 SNHLY and CDR2 FYNNEI. This CDR3 is 14 amino acids long. V lost 7 bases and J lost 5; bases outside the gene matches: 6. The CDR3 DNA sequence: TGTGCCAGCACCACGGGACAGGGGCTAGATACGCAGTATTTT. This translates into CASTTGQGLDTQYF.

J is TRBJ1-1 and V is TRBV5-1, with D unclear. The length of the CDR3 is 12 residues. Germline-derived CDR1 and CDR2 are SGHRS and YFSETQ. V was shortened by 0 bases and J by 8 bases, with 8 bases between the two germline ends. In DNA form, the CDR3 reads TGCGCCAGCAGCTTGGGGCGGGGAGAAGCTTTCTTT. This gives the protein CASSLGRGEAFF.

J is TRBJ2-1 and V is TRBV11-2, with D perhaps matching TRBD1 (5 bases). Germline-derived CDR1 and CDR2 are SGHAT and FQNNGV. The V gene lost 4 bases and the J gene lost 0 bases, with 10 bases spanning the gap. There are 15 residues in the CDR3. The CDR3 coding sequence is TGTGCCAGCAGCTCCAGGACAAGCTCCTACAATGAGCAGTTCTTC. It codes for CASSSRTSSYNEQFF.

The genes are TRBV11-2 and TRBJ2-7; tentatively, D is TRBD2 (6 bases). The CDR3 covers 17 residues. The germline V gene has CDR1 SGHAT and CDR2 FQNNGV. V was clipped by 3 bases and J by 2 bases, with 20 bases between them. CDR3 sequence (DNA): TGTGCCAGCAGCTTTCCGTCCTTAGCGGTAGGAACCTACGAGCAGTACTTC. It codes for CASSFPSLAVGTYEQYF.

The V and J genes are TRBV11-3 and TRBJ2-5; tentatively, D is TRBD2 (5 bases). The CDR3 sequence is 16 residues long. V lost 2 bases and J lost 3, with 16 bases in between. Germline V CDR1 and CDR2: SGHNT, YENEEA. CDR3 sequence reads: CASSLRLGSGKETQYF. CDR3 bases: TGTGCCAGCAGCTTAAGATTAGGTTCGGGAAAAGAGACCCAGTACTTC.

This rearrangement joins TRBV2 to TRBJ2-3; the match to TRBD2 covers 7 bases. This CDR3 region has 15 residues. Trimming took 3 bases from V and 1 from J; bases not matched to a gene: 4. Germline V lookup: CDR1 SNHLY, CDR2 FYNNEI. The CDR3 is CASSESLAGTDTQYF. The CDR3 nucleotides read TGTGCCAGCAGTGAGAGTCTAGCGGGCACAGATACGCAGTATTTT.

The chain is built from TRBV12-3 or TRBV12-4 and TRBJ1-2; D is ambiguous. The CDR3 is 12 amino acids. V lost 6 bases to trimming and J lost 3 bases, with 8 bases between them. This CDR3 reads CASSGDDYGYTF. As DNA, the CDR3 is TGTGCCAGCAGCGGGGATGACTATGGCTACACCTTC.

The V and J genes are TRBV6-5 and TRBJ2-2, with D hard to call. Trimming pared 4 bases from V and 1 base from J, leaving 10 bases between. The CDR3 extends over 15 amino acids. Germline values: CDR1 MNHEY, CDR2 SVGAGI. This CDR3 reads CASSSELRNTGELFF. The DNA of the CDR3 is TGTGCCAGCAGTTCCGAGCTGAGGAACACCGGGGAGCTGTTTTTT.

The rearrangement uses TRBV9 and TRBJ2-3, with TRBD2 matching over 10 bases. Germline values: CDR1 SGDLS, CDR2 YYNGEE. CDR3 length equals 14 residues. J lost 6 bases, V lost 6 bases, and 7 bases had no gene match. Written as DNA, the CDR3 is TGTGCCAGCAACCTAGCGGGGGCGATCGATACGCAGTATTTT. Its translation: CASNLAGAIDTQYF.